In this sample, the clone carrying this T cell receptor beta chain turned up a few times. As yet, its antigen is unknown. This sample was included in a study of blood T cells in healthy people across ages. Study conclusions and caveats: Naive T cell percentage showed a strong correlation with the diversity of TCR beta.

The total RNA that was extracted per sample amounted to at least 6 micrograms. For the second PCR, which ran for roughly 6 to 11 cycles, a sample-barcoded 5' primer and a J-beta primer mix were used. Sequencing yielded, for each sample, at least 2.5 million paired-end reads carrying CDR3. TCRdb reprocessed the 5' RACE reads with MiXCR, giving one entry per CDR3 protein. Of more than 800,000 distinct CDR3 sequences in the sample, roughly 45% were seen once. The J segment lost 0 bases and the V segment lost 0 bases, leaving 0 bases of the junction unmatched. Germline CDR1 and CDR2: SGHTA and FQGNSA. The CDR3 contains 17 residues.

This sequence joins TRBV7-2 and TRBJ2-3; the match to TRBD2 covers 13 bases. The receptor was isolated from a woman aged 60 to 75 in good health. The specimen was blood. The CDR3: CASSLAGLAGSTDTQYF. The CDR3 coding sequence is TGTGCCAGCAGCTTAGCGGGACTAGCGGGGAGCACAGATACGCAGTATTTT.